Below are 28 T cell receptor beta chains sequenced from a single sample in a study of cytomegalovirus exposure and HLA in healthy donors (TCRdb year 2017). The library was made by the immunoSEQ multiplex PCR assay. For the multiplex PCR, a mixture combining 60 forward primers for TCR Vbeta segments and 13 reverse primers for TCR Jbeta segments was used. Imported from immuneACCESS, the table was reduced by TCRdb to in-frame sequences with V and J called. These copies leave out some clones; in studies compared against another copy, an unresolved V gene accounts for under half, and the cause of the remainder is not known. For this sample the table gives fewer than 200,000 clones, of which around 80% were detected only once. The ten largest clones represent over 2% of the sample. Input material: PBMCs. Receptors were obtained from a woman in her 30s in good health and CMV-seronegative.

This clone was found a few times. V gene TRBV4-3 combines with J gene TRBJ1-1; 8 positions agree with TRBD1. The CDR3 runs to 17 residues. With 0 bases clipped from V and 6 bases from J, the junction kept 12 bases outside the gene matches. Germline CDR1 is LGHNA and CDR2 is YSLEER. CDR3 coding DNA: TGCGCCAGCAGCCAAGATCTGGGGGGGTACAGGGGGGCTGAAGCTTTCTTT. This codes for CASSQDLGGYRGAEAFF.

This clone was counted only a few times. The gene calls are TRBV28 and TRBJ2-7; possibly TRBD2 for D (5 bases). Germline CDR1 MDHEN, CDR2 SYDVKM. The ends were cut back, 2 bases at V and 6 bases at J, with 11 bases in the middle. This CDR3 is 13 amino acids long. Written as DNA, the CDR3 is TGTGCCAGCAGTTTACTAGCTCGGGGCGAGCAGTACTTC. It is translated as CASSLLARGEQYF.

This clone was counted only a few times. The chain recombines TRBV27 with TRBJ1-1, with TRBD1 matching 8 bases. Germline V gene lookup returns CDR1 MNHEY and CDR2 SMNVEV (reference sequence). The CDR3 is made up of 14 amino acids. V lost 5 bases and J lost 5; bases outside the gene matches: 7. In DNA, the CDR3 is TGTGCCAGCAGTCCCGGCCAGGGGGCGACTGAAGCTTTCTTT. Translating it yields CASSPGQGATEAFF.

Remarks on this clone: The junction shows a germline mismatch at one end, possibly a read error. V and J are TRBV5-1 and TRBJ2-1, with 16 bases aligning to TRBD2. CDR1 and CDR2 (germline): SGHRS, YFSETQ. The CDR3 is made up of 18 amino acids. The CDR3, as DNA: TGCACCAGCAGCCCGGGACTAGCGGGAGGGAGCTCCTACAATGAGCAGTTCTTC. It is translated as CTSSPGLAGGSSYNEQFF. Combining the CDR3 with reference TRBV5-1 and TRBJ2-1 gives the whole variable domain KAGVTQTPRYLIKTRGQQVTLSCSPISGHRSVSWYQQTPGQGLQFLFEYFSETQRNKGNFPGRFSGRQFSNSRSEMNVSTLELGDSALYLCTSSPGLAGGSSYNEQFFGPGTRLTVL.

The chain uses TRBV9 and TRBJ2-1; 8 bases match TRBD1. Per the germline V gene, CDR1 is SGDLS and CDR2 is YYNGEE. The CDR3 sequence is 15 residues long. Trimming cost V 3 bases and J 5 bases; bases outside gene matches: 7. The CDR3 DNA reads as TGTGCCAGCAGCGGCAGACAGGGGAATCACAATGAGCAGTTCTTC. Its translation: CASSGRQGNHNEQFF. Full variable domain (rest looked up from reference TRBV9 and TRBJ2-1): DSGVTQTPKHLITATGQRVTLRCSPRSGDLSVYWYQQSLDQGLQFLIQYYNGEERAKGNILERFSAQQFPDLHSELNLSSLELGDSALYFCASSGRQGNHNEQFFGPGTRLTVL.

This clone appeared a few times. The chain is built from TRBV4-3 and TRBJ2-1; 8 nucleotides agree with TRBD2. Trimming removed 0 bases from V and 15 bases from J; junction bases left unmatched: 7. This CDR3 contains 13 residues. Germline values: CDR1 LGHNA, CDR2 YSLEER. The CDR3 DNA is TGCGCCAGCAGCCAAGATAGCGGGGCCTCCCGGTTCTTC. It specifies CASSQDSGASRFF.

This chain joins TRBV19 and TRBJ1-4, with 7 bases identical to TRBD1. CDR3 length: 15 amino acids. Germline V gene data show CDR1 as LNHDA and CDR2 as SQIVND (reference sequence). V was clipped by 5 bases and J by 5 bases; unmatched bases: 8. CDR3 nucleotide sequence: TGTGCCAGTAGTTCCGCACAGGGGCCAAATGAAAAACTGTTTTTT. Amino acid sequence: CASSSAQGPNEKLFF.

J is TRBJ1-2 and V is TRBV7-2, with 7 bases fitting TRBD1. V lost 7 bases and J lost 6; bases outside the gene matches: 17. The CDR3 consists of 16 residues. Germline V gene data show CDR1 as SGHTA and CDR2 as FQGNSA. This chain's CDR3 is CASILMTGTLGDGYTF. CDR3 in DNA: TGTGCCAGCATCCTAATGACAGGGACTTTAGGGGATGGCTACACCTTC.

In DNA, the CDR3 is TGTGCCAGCAGCTCGGCTGGGCCAAACGAGCAGTACTTC. It specifies CASSSAGPNEQYF. The chain carries TRBV7-9 and TRBJ2-7; D gene uncertain. The V end lost 4 bases, the J end lost 5 bases, and 12 bases lay between the germline ends. Per the germline V gene, CDR1 is SEHNR and CDR2 is FQNEAQ (reference sequence). The CDR3 runs to 13 residues.

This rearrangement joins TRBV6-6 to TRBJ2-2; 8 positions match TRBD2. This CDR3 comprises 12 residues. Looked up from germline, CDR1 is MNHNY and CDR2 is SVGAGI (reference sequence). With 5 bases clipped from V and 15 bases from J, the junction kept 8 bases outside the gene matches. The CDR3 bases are TGTGCCAGCAGTCCCGGGGGGGGTTGGGTGTTTTTT. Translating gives CASSPGGGWVFF.

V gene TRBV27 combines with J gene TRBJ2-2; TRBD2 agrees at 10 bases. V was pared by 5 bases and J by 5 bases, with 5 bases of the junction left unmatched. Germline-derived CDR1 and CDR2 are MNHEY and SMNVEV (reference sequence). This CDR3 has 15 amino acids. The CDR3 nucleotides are TGTGCCAGCAGTACCCTAGCGGGAGTGACCGGGGAGCTGTTTTTT. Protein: CASSTLAGVTGELFF.

CDR3 sequence: CASSLVWGLNTEAFF. As DNA, the CDR3 is TGTGCCAGCAGCTTAGTTTGGGGGCTGAACACTGAAGCTTTCTTT. The gene calls are TRBV11-2 and TRBJ1-1, with a possible D match to TRBD1 (6 bases). This CDR3 has 15 amino acids. Germline CDR1 reads SGHAT; CDR2 reads FQNNGV. The germline V and J ends were trimmed by 1 base and 0 bases, with 9 bases remaining between them. Together with reference TRBV11-2 and TRBJ1-1, the CDR3 gives the full variable domain: EAGVAQSPRYKIIEKRQSVAFWCNPISGHATLYWYQQILGQGPKLLIQFQNNGVVDDSQLPKDRFSAERLKGVDSTLKIQPAKLEDSAVYLCASSLVWGLNTEAFFGQGTRLTVV.

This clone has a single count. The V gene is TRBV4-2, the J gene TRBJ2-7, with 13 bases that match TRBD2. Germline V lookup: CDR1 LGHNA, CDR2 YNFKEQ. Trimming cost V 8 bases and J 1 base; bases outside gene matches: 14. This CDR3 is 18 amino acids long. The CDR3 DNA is TGTGCCAGCTCCTCGCCTGACCGGGGACTAGCGGGGTCCTACGAGCAGTACTTC. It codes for CASSSPDRGLAGSYEQYF.

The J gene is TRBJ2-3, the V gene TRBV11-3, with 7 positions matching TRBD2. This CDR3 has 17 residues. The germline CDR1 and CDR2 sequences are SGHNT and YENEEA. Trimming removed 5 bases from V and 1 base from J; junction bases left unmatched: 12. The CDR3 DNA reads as TGTGCCAGCAGCCCATCGCCGAGGGCGGGGGGCACAGATACGCAGTATTTT. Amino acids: CASSPSPRAGGTDTQYF.

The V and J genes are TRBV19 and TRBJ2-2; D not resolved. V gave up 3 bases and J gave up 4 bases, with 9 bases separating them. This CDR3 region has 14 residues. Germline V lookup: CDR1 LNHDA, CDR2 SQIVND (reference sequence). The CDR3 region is CASSIPTGTGELFF. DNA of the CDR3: TGTGCCAGTAGTATCCCCACGGGCACCGGGGAGCTGTTTTTT.

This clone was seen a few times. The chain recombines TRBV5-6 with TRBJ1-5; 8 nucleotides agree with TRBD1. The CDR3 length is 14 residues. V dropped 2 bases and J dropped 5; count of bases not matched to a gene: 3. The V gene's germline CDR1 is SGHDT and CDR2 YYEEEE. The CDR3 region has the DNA TGTGCCAGCAGCTTTTCAGGGGGCGATCAGCCCCAGCATTTT. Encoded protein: CASSFSGGDQPQHF.

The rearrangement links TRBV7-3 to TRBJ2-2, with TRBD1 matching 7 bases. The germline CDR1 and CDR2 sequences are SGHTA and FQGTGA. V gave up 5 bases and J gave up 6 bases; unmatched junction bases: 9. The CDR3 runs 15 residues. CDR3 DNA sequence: TGTGCCAGCAGCCCCTCAGGGGGACCGGCCGGGGAGCTGTTTTTT. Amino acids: CASSPSGGPAGELFF.

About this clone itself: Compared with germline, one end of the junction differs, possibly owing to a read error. DNA for the CDR3: TGTTCCAGCAGTCCCGGGACAGGGTCCTACGAGCAGTACTTC. This translates into CSSSPGTGSYEQYF. The chain recombines TRBV7-9 with TRBJ2-7; TRBD1 aligns across 9 bases. This CDR3 contains 14 residues. The germline V gene has CDR1 SEHNR and CDR2 FQNEAQ (reference sequence).

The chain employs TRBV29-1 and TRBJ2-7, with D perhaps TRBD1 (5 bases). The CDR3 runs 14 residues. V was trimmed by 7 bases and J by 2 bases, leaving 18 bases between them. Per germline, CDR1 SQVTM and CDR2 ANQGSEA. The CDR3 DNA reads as TGCAGCGCTACCCCCCAGGGTCTCCCCTACGAGCAGTACTTC. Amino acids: CSATPQGLPYEQYF.

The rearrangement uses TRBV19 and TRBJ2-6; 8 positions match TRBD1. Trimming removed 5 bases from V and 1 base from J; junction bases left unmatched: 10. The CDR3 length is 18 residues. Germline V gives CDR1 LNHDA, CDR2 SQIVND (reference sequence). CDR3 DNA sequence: TGTGCCAGTAGTTTGACAGGGGAGGTCTTTTCTGGGGCCAACGTCCTGACTTTC. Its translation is CASSLTGEVFSGANVLTF.

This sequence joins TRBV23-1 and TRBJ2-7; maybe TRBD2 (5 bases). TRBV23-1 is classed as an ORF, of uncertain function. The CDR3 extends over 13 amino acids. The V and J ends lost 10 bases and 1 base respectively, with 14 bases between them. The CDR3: CATLVLSSYEQYF. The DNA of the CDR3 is TGCGCCACACTAGTTCTTTCTTCCTACGAGCAGTACTTC.

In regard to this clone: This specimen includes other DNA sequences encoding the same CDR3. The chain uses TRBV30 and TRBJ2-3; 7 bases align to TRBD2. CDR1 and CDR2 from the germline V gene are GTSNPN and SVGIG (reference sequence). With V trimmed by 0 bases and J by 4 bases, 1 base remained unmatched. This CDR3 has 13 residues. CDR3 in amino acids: CAWSVGGADTQYF. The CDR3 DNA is TGTGCCTGGAGTGTGGGAGGGGCAGATACGCAGTATTTT. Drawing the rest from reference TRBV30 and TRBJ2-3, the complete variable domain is SQTIHQWPATLVQPVGSPLSLECTVEGTSNPNLYWYRQAAGRGLQLLFYSVGIGQISSEVPQNLSASRPQDRQFILSSKKLLLSDSGFYLCAWSVGGADTQYFGPGTRLTVL.

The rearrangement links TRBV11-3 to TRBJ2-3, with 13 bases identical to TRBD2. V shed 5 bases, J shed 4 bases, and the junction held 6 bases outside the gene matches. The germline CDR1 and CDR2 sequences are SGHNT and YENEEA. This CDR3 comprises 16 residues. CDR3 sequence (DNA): TGTGCCAGCAGCCTCGGGACTAGCGGGATCGCAGATACGCAGTATTTT. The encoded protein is CASSLGTSGIADTQYF.

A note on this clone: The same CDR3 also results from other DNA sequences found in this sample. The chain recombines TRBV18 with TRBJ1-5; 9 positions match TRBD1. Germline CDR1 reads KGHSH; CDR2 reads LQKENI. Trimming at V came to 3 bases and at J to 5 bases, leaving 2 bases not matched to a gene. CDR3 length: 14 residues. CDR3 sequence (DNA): TGTGCCAGCTCACCGGGACAGGGTGATCAGCCCCAGCATTTT. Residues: CASSPGQGDQPQHF.

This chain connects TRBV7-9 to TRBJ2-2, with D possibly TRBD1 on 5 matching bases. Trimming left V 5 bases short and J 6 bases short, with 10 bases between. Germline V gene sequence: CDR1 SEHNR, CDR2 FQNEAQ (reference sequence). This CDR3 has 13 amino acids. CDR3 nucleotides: TGTGCCAGCAGCCTACAGGAATCCGGGGAGCTGTTTTTT. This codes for CASSLQESGELFF.

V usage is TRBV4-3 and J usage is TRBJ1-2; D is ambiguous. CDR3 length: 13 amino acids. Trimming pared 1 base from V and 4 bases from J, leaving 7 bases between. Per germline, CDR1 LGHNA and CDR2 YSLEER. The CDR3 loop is CASSQALAYGYTF. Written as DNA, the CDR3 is TGCGCCAGCAGCCAAGCACTTGCCTATGGCTACACCTTC.

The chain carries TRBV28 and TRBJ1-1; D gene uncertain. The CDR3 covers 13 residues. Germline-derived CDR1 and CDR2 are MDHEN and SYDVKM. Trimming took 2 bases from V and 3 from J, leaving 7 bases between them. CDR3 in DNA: TGTGCCAGCAGTTTACGCCCAGACACTGAAGCTTTCTTT. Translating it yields CASSLRPDTEAFF.

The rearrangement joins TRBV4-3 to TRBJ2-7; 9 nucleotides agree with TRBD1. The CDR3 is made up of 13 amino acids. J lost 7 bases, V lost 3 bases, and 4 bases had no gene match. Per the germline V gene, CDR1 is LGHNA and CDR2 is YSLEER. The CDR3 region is CASSHGGQGEQYF. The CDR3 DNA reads TGCGCCAGCAGCCACGGGGGACAGGGAGAGCAGTACTTC.